The 14 T cell receptor beta chains listed next were all sequenced from one sample in a study of T cell responses to AZD1222 COVID-19 vaccine. TCRdb keeps only in-frame clones here, not all; method: immunoSEQ multiplex PCR. This sample carries 140,000 or so clones, about 90% of them seen once, and the ten largest clones take 7.5%. Specimen: peripheral blood, collected 28 days after the second dose of the MenACWY control vaccine. These receptors all stem from an adult who received the MenACWY meningococcal vaccine as a control.

V and J are TRBV2 and TRBJ2-5; the match to TRBD1 covers 7 bases. There are 13 residues in the CDR3. The J segment lost 1 base and the V segment lost 5 bases, leaving 1 base of the junction unmatched. Per the germline V gene, CDR1 is SNHLY and CDR2 is FYNNEI. The CDR3 DNA sequence: TGTGCCAGCAGTAGGGACAGCCAAGAGACCCAGTACTTC. It specifies CASSRDSQETQYF.

The chain is built from TRBV18 and TRBJ2-5; 9 positions agree with TRBD2. Looked up from germline, CDR1 is KGHSH and CDR2 is LQKENI. Trimming removed 1 base from V and 5 bases from J; junction bases left unmatched: 8. The CDR3 covers 16 residues. CDR3 DNA sequence: TGTGCCAGCTCACCACTGCGGGAGGGATCCAGGGAGACCCAGTACTTC. It yields the protein CASSPLREGSRETQYF.

This chain uses TRBV28 with TRBJ1-2, with 8 bases fitting TRBD1. Germline assignment: CDR1 MDHEN and CDR2 SYDVKM. V lost 6 bases and J lost 6; bases outside the gene matches: 9. This CDR3 is 14 amino acids long. CDR3 protein: CASSEPTGAHGYTF. The CDR3 bases are TGTGCCAGCAGCGAACCGACAGGGGCCCATGGCTACACCTTC.

The chain has TRBV19 and TRBJ1-2; TRBD1 is a possible D gene (6 bases). The CDR3 is made up of 15 amino acids. Germline V CDR1 and CDR2: LNHDA, SQIVND (reference sequence). The CDR3 region is CARRGALADYYGYTF. The CDR3 bases are TGTGCAAGGAGGGGGGCGTTAGCAGATTACTATGGCTACACCTTC.

CDR3 protein: CAKIQPDYGYTF. The CDR3 bases are TGTGCCAAAATACAGCCGGACTATGGCTACACCTTC. This chain links TRBV21-1 with TRBJ1-2; the D segment call TRBD1 is taken from the table without a DNA check. TRBV21-1 is marked as a pseudogene. The CDR3 has 12 amino acids.

The V gene is TRBV19, the J gene TRBJ1-2; D gene unclear. Germline V gene data show CDR1 as LNHDA and CDR2 as SQIVND (reference sequence). There are 12 residues in the CDR3. The V end lost 1 base, the J end lost 7 bases, and 7 bases lay between the germline ends. CDR3 DNA sequence: TGTGCCAGTAGTATAGGCGGGAGTGGCTACACCTTC. Translation gives CASSIGGSGYTF.

The J gene is TRBJ1-1, the V gene TRBV7-9, with D possibly matching TRBD1 (6 bases). CDR1 and CDR2 (germline): SEHNR, FQNEAQ (reference sequence). Trimming stripped 6 bases from V and 5 bases from J, with 19 bases between. The CDR3 is 15 residues long. The CDR3 DNA is TGTGCCAGCAGTCCCGATTTGTTGGGGGCAACTGAAGCTTTCTTT. Translated, it gives CASSPDLLGATEAFF.

This clone was found once. The chain couples TRBV19 to TRBJ1-3; TRBD1 matches 7 bases. This CDR3 spans 15 amino acids. The V segment lost 7 bases and the J segment 0 bases; nucleotides outside the gene matches: 6. CDR1 and CDR2 (germline): LNHDA, SQIVND (reference sequence). CDR3: CASIPTGASGNTIYF. The CDR3 region has the DNA TGTGCCAGTATTCCCACAGGGGCCTCTGGAAACACCATATATTTT.

The genes are TRBV11-2 and TRBJ1-5; D gene ambiguous. The length of the CDR3 is 12 residues. Germline V lookup: CDR1 SGHAT, CDR2 FQNNGV. The V and J ends lost 4 bases and 5 bases respectively, with 6 bases between them. In nucleotides, the CDR3 is TGTGCCAGCAGCTCAACTGATCAGCCCCAGCATTTT. Amino acids: CASSSTDQPQHF.

The chain links TRBV28 to TRBJ2-7; 8 bases match TRBD2. V lost 4 bases to trimming and J lost 2 bases; unmatched junction nucleotides: 4. Looked up from germline, CDR1 is MDHEN and CDR2 is SYDVKM. The CDR3 loop spans 14 amino acids. In DNA, the CDR3 is TGTGCCAGCAGTTCCCCGGGGGGGGCCTACGAGCAGTACTTC. This sequence encodes CASSSPGGAYEQYF.

The chain is built from TRBV4-1 and TRBJ2-5; 10 positions match TRBD2. The V segment lost 4 bases and the J segment 2 bases; nucleotides outside the gene matches: 10. This CDR3 has 17 amino acids. Looked up from germline, CDR1 is MGHRA and CDR2 is YSYEKL. The CDR3, as DNA: TGCGCCAGCAGCCCGGGTAGCGGGGGGCTCGTTCAAGAGACCCAGTACTTC. Its protein is CASSPGSGGLVQETQYF.

The chain carries TRBV7-9 and TRBJ2-7; 7 nucleotides line up with TRBD1. The length of the CDR3 is 16 residues. Germline lookup yields CDR1 SEHNR and CDR2 FQNEAQ (reference sequence). The trim removed 2 bases at V and 7 bases at J, leaving 14 bases unmatched. CDR3 region: CASSLSPTGTDHEQYF. CDR3 DNA: TGTGCCAGCAGCTTATCTCCAACCGGGACAGATCATGAGCAGTACTTC.

The CDR3 loop reads CASSLAAGGQIRSQQYF. CDR3 nucleotide sequence: TGCGCCAGCAGCTTGGCGGCAGGGGGACAAATTAGGAGTCAGCAGTACTTC. The chain has TRBV5-1 and TRBJ2-7; 7 positions match TRBD1. The V gene end was trimmed by 0 bases and the J gene end by 8 bases; junction bases not matched to a gene: 17. The germline gives CDR1 SGHRS, CDR2 YFSETQ. The CDR3 is made up of 17 amino acids.

The genes are TRBV5-4 and TRBJ1-1; 8 positions agree with TRBD1. The CDR3 has 18 residues. Unmatched junction bases numbered 19, after V lost 5 bases and J lost 4 bases. Germline values: CDR1 SGHNT, CDR2 YYREEE (reference sequence). CDR3 protein: CASRPSAQGARSATEAFF. CDR3 in DNA: TGTGCCAGCAGGCCCTCGGCCCAGGGGGCGCGAAGTGCCACTGAAGCTTTCTTT.